Listed below are T cell receptor beta chains from one sample, sequenced in a study of T cell responses to AZD1222 COVID-19 vaccine. The method was immunoSEQ multiplex PCR; TCRdb's version includes in-frame clones alone and lacks a portion of them. The sample contains 130,000 to 150,000 clones, roughly nine tenths of which appear only once. The source material was peripheral blood, sampled 28 days after the second AZD1222 dose. These receptors all stem from an adult who received the AZD1222 COVID-19 vaccine. Each CDR3 is given with its conserved first and last residue. The D gene is left open where the match is weak.

TRBD2 | TRBV2 | CASSPSYLGGGPYNEQFF
- | TRBV30 | CAWSITGRYSGNTIYF
- | TRBV5-4 | CASSLDLRQRLNYGYTF
- | TRBV20-1 | CSASASPAGGHQPQHF
- | TRBV5-1 | CASSPGSGSRNTEAFF
- | TRBV18 | CASSPGQPYEQYF
- | TRBV30 | CAWSRGPMNTEAFF
- | TRBV15 | CATSRDLQGTEAFF
- | TRBV2 | CASSETYTQRASNQPQHF
- | TRBV5-3 | CARSFKRQSYEQYF
- | TRBV7-2 | CASSSEQRPTGYTF
- | TRBV2 | CASSEYGQTRETQYF
- | TRBV21-1 | CASSMRPSGEKLFF
- | TRBV6-5 | CASGRIQETQYF
TRBD1 | TRBV5-5 | CASSLGRGEYSNQPQHF